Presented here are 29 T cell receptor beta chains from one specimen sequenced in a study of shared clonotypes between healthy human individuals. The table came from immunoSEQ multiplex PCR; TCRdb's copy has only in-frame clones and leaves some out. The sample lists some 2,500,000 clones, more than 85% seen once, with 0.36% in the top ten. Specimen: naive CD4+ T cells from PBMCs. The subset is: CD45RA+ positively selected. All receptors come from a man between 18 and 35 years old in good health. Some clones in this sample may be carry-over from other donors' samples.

DNA of the CDR3: TGTGCCAGCAGCCAAACCCCTGGGAAACAGGGGAGCTCCTACGAGCAGTACTTC. Amino acids: CASSQTPGKQGSSYEQYF. The chain joins TRBV7-9 to TRBJ2-7; 7 bases map to TRBD1. The V gene end was trimmed by 5 bases and the J gene end by 0 bases; junction bases not matched to a gene: 16. The germline V gene has CDR1 SEHNR and CDR2 FQNEAQ (reference sequence). The CDR3 runs to 18 residues.

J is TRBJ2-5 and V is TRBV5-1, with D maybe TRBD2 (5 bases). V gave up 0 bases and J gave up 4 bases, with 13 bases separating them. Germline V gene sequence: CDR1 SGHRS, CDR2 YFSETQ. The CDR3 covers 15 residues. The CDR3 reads CASSLGILEGETQYF. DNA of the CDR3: TGCGCCAGCAGCTTGGGGATACTCGAGGGAGAGACCCAGTACTTC.

The CDR3 sequence is CASRSVTGHSNQPQHF. The CDR3 nucleotides are TGTGCCAGCAGGTCGGTAACAGGCCATAGCAATCAGCCCCAGCATTTT. The J gene is TRBJ1-5, the V gene TRBV5-8; perhaps TRBD1 as D (5 bases). This CDR3 spans 16 amino acids. The germline gives CDR1 SGHTS, CDR2 YDEGEE. V was pared by 5 bases and J by 0 bases, with 15 bases between.

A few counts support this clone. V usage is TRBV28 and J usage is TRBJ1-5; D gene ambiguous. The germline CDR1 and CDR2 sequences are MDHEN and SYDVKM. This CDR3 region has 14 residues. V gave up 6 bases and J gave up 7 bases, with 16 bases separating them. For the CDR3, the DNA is TGTGCCAGCAGCTCCGTGGGGTCCCAACAGCCCCAGCATTTT. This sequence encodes CASSSVGSQQPQHF.

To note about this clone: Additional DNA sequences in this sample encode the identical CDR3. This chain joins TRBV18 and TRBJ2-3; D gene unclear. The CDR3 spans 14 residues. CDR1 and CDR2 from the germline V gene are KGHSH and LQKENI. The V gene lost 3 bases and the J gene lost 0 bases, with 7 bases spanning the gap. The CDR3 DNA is TGTGCCAGCTCACCCCTTGACAGCACAGATACGCAGTATTTT. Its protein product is CASSPLDSTDTQYF.

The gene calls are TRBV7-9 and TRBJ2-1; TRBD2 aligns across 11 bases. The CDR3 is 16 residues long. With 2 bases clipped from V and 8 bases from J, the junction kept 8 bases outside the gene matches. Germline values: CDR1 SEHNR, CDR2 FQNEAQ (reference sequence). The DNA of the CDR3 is TGTGCCAGCAGCTTATGGGTAGCGGGAGGGTTACATGAGCAGTTCTTC. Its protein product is CASSLWVAGGLHEQFF.

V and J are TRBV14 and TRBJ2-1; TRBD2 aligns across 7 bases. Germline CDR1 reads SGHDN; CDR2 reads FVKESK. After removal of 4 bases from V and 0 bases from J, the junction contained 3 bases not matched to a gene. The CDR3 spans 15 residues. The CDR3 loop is CASSLGGSSYNEQFF. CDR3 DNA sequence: TGTGCCAGCAGCCTCGGCGGGAGCTCCTACAATGAGCAGTTCTTC.

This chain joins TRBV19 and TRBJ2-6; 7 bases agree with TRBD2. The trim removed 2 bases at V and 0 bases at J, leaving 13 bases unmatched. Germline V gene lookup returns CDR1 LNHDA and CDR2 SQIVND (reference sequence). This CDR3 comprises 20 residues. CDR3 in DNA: TGTGCCAGTAGTATATTTTTTCGGGGGGTAAAAGACTCTGGGGCCAACGTCCTGACTTTC. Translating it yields CASSIFFRGVKDSGANVLTF.

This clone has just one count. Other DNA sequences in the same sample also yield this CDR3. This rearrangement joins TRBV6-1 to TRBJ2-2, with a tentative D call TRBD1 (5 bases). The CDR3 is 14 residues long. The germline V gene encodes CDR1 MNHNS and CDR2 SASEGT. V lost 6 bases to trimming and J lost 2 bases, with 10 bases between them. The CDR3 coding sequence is TGTGCCAGCAGCGTCCAGGGAAACACCGGGGAGCTGTTTTTT. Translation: CASSVQGNTGELFF.

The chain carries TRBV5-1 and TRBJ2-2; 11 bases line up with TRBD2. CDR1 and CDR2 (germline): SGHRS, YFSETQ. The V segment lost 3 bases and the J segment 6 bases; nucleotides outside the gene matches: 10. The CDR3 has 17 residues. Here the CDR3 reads CASSWTATSGSSGELFF. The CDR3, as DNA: TGCGCCAGCAGCTGGACGGCAACTAGCGGGAGCTCCGGGGAGCTGTTTTTT.

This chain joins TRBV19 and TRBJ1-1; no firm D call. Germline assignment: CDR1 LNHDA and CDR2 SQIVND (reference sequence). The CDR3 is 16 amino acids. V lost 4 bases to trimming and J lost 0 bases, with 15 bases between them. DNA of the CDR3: TGTGCCAGTAGTACGATAGGGCGCCAGATGAACACTGAAGCTTTCTTT. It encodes CASSTIGRQMNTEAFF.

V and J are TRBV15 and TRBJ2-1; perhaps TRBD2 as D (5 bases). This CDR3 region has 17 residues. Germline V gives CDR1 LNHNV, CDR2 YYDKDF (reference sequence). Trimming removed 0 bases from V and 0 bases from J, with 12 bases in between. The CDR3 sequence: CATSRDPERISYNEQFF. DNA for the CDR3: TGTGCCACCAGCAGAGATCCCGAGCGGATCTCCTACAATGAGCAGTTCTTC.

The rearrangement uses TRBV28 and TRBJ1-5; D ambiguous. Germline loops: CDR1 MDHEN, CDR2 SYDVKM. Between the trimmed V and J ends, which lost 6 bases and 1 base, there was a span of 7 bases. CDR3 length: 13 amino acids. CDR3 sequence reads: CASRVTSNQPQHF. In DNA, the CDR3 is TGTGCCAGCAGGGTAACGAGCAATCAGCCCCAGCATTTT.

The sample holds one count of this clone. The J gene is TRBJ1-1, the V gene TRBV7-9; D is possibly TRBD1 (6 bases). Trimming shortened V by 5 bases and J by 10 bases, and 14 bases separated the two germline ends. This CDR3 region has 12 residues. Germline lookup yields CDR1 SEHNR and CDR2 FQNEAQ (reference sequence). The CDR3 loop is CASSPGARGAFF. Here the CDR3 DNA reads TGTGCCAGCAGCCCCGGCGCCAGGGGAGCTTTCTTT.

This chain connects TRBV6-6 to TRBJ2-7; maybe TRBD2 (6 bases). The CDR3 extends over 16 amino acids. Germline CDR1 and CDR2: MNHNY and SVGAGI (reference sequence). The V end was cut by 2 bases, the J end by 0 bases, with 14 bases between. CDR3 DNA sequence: TGTGCCAGCAGTTACCTCCTCCTAGCGAACTCCTACGAGCAGTACTTC. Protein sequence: CASSYLLLANSYEQYF.

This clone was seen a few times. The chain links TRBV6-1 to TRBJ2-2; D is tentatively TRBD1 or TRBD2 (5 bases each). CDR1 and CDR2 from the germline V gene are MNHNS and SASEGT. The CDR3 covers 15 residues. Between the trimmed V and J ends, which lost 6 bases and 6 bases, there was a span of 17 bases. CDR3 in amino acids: CASSPRDGVPGELFF. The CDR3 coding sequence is TGTGCCAGCAGCCCCCGGGACGGGGTTCCCGGGGAGCTGTTTTTT.

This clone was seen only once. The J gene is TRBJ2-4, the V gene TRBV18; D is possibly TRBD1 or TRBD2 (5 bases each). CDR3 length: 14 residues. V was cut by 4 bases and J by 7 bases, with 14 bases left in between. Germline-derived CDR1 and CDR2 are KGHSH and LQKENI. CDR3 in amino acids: CASSLSRDDNIQYF. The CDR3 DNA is TGTGCCAGCTCACTTTCCCGGGACGACAACATTCAGTACTTC.

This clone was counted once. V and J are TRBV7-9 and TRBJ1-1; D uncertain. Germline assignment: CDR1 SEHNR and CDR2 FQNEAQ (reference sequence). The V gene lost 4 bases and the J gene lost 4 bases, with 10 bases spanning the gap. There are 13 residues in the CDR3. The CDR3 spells CASSYEISTEAFF. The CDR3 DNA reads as TGTGCCAGCAGCTACGAGATCAGCACTGAAGCTTTCTTT.

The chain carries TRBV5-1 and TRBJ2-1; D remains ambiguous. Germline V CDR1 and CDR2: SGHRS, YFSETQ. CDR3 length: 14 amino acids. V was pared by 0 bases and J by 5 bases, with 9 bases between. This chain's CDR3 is CASSLGNTNNEQFF. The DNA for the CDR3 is TGCGCCAGCAGCTTGGGTAACACCAACAATGAGCAGTTCTTC.

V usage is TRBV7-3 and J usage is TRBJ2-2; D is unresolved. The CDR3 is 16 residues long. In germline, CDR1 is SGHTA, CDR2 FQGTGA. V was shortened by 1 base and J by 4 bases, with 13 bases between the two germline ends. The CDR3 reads CASSLIPSRLTGELFF. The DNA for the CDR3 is TGTGCCAGCAGCTTAATCCCGAGTAGGCTCACCGGGGAGCTGTTTTTT. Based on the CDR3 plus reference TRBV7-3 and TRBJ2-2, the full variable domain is GAGVSQTPSNKVTEKGKYVELRCDPISGHTALYWYRQSLGQGPEFLIYFQGTGAADDSGLPNDRFFAVRPEGSVSTLKIQRTERGDSAVYLCASSLIPSRLTGELFFGEGSRLTVL.

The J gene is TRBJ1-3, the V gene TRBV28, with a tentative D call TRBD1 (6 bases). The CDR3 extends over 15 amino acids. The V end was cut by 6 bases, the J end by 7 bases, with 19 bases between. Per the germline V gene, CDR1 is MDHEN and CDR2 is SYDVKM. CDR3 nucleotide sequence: TGTGCCAGCAGCCCGAACCCAGGGGTATACAACACCATATATTTT. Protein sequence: CASSPNPGVYNTIYF.

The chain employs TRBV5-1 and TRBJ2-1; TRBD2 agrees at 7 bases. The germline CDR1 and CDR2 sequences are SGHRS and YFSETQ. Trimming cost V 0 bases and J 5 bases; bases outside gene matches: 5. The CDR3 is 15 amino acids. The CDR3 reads CASSLVGTNNNEQFF. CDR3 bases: TGCGCCAGCAGCTTGGTAGGGACTAACAACAATGAGCAGTTCTTC.

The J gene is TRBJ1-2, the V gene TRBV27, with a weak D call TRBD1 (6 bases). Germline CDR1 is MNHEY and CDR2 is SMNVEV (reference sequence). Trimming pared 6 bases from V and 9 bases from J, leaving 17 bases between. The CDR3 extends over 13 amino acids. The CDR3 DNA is TGTGCCAGCAGCCCAGGGGCCCAGAGGCGCTACACCTTC. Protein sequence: CASSPGAQRRYTF.

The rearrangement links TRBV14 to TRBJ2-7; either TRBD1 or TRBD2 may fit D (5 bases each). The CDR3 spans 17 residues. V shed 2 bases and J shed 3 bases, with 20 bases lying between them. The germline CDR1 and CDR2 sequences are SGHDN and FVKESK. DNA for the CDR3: TGTGCCAGCAGCCAAAGGGGTCCCCAACGTGGGAGCTACGAGCAGTACTTC. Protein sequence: CASSQRGPQRGSYEQYF.

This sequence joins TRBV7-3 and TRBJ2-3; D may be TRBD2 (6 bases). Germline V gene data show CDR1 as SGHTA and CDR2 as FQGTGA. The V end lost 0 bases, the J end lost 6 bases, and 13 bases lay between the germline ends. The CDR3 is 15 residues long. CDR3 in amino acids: CASSLTSGSWDTQYF. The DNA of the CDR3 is TGTGCCAGCAGCTTAACTAGCGGTTCTTGGGATACGCAGTATTTT.

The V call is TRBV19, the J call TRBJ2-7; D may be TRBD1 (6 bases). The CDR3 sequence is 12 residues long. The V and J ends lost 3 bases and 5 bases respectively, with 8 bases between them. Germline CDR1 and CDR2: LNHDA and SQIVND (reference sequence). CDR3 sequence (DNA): TGTGCCAGTAGTATGTACAGGGACGAGCAGTACTTC. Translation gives CASSMYRDEQYF.

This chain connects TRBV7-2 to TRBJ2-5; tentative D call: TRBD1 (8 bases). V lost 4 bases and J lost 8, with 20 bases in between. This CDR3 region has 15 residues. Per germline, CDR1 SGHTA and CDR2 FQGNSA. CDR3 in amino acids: CASSWTGREGRTQYF. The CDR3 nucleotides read TGTGCCAGCAGCTGGACAGGGAGGGAGGGGAGAACCCAGTACTTC.

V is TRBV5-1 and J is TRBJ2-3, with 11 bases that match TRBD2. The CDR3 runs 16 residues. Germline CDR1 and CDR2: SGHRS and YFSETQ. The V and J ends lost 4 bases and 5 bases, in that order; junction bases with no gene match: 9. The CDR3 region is CASSVELAGAVDTQYF. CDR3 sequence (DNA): TGCGCCAGCAGCGTAGAACTAGCGGGAGCGGTAGATACGCAGTATTTT. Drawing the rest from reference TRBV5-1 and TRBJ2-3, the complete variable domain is KAGVTQTPRYLIKTRGQQVTLSCSPISGHRSVSWYQQTPGQGLQFLFEYFSETQRNKGNFPGRFSGRQFSNSRSEMNVSTLELGDSALYLCASSVELAGAVDTQYFGPGTRLTVL.

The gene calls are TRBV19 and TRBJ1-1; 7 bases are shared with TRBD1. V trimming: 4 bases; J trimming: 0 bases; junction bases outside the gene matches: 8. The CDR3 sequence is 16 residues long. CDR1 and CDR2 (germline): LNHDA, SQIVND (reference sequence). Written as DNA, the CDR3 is TGTGCCAGTAGTACCCCTCGGGACAGAGTGAACACTGAAGCTTTCTTT. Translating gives CASSTPRDRVNTEAFF. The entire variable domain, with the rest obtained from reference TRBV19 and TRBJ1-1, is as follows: DGGITQSPKYLFRKEGQNVTLSCEQNLNHDAMYWYRQDPGQGLRLIYYSQIVNDFQKGDIAEGYSVSREKKESFPLTVTSAQKNPTAFYLCASSTPRDRVNTEAFFGQGTRLTVV.